The clone carrying this T cell receptor (beta chain) has just one count. Its antigen is not identified. At the DNA level, this CDR3 is encoded by other sequences in the same sample as well. CDR3 size: 12 residues. The ends were cut back, 4 bases at V and 1 base at J, with 8 bases in the middle. The V gene's germline CDR1 is SQVTM and CDR2 ANQGSEA. A multiplex PCR was run with 60 Vbeta primers and 13 Jbeta primers. Clones were read by immunoSEQ multiplex PCR, and TCRdb kept only the in-frame ones, dropping some. The table records 150,000 to 200,000 clones, 79% of them present only once. The data are from a study of cytomegalovirus exposure and HLA in healthy donors. The overall study: Previous work identified 120 million or so unique TCR beta sequences from some 170 million T cells.

The study, taken as a whole, reports: Association with HLA alleles at 0.05 false discovery rate was found for 16,951 TCR beta sequences in a later analysis.

The chain recombines TRBV29-1 with TRBJ2-7, with D tentatively TRBD1 (5 bases). Material: PBMCs. The TCR comes from a woman aged 50 to 60 in good health and CMV-seronegative. In DNA form, the CDR3 reads TGCAGCGTTGGAGACAGTTCCTACGAGCAGTACTTC. Translated, it gives CSVGDSSYEQYF.